Listed below are T cell receptor beta chains from one sample, sequenced in a study of cytomegalovirus exposure and HLA in healthy donors. Here immunoSEQ multiplex PCR was the method, and the copy in TCRdb shows in-frame clones only, minus some. The repertoire holds more than 250,000 clones, with about 90% as singletons. The sequenced sample consisted of PBMCs. These receptors originate from a woman between 25 and 40 years old in good health and CMV-seropositive. CDR3s include the opening cysteine and the closing phenylalanine or tryptophan. The D gene is left open where the match is weak.

NA	18	TRBV6-1	TRBJ1-5	CASSGDPPTVYSNQPQHF
NA	13	TRBV7-9	TRBJ1-1	CASTKEGEWEAFF
NA	13	TRBV6-5	TRBJ1-2	CASSPNPIGGYTF
NA	15	TRBV28	TRBJ2-7	CASIGGSLSSYEQYF
TRBD1	15	TRBV2	TRBJ1-1	CASGTGGARKTEAFF
NA	16	TRBV5-4	TRBJ1-5	CASSEGGRHSNQPQHF
TRBD1	16	TRBV28	TRBJ2-7	CASSFIGQGHPYEQYF
NA	15	TRBV5-1	TRBJ1-1	CASSLNSGANTEAFF
NA	14	TRBV28	TRBJ1-2	CASREQGFIYGYTF
NA	14	TRBV11-2	TRBJ2-5	CASSGGQPKETQYF
NA	15	TRBV7-9	TRBJ2-7	CASSQWGDSPYEQYF
NA	14	TRBV27	TRBJ2-1	CASRVLAEGNEQFF
NA	15	TRBV7-2	TRBJ2-7	CASSSGVGGNYEQYF
NA	16	TRBV7-2	TRBJ2-1	CASSLDGSLSYNEQFF
NA	14	TRBV7-8	TRBJ1-2	CASSLVGGADGYTF
TRBD1	14	TRBV28	TRBJ1-2	CASSLSGTGYGYTF
NA	10	TRBV20-1	TRBJ2-2	CRLRHGELFF
TRBD2	14	TRBV4-3	TRBJ2-7	CASSSGLAGGEQYF
NA	16	TRBV9	TRBJ2-2	CASSGPRGANTGELFF
NA	15	TRBV7-2	TRBJ2-7	CASSLALGSTYEQYF
TRBD2	17	TRBV28	TRBJ2-1	CASSIHPSGRGYNEQFF
NA	13	TRBV28	TRBJ2-6	CASRSRGANVLTF
TRBD1	14	TRBV6-5	TRBJ1-2	CASSPGTALYGYTF
TRBD1	13	TRBV2	TRBJ1-2	CASSGWTGDGYTF
TRBD2	18	TRBV4-3	TRBJ2-3	CASSQDLGAGGPGDTQYF
NA	15	TRBV7-2	TRBJ1-2	CASSLFGGTLYGYTF
NA	12	TRBV11-2	TRBJ2-7	CASTGVHDEQYF
NA	12	TRBV4-1	TRBJ2-3	CASSQPIDTQYF
NA	15	TRBV6-5	TRBJ2-2	CASSYAEPRTGELFF
NA	14	TRBV7-9	TRBJ1-5	CASSLFESNQPQHF
NA	12	TRBV9	TRBJ1-2	CASSKTAYGYTF
TRBD2	19	TRBV5-8	TRBJ2-1	CASSLAGLAGGTGYNEQFF
TRBD2	17	TRBV10-3	TRBJ2-1	CAISERLAGGGSNEQFF
NA	13	TRBV5-6	TRBJ2-7	CASSLAIDPEQYF
NA	14	TRBV5-3	TRBJ1-5	CARSFRDTDQPQHF
NA	12	TRBV7-9	TRBJ2-5	CASSLISETQYF
TRBD2	14	TRBV7-3	TRBJ2-1	CASSLAGAYNEQFF
NA	15	TRBV4-3	TRBJ2-1	CASSQEGRAYNEQFF
NA	18	TRBV7-2	TRBJ2-5	CASSSPGGMVLAIQTQYF
NA	17	TRBV5-1	TRBJ1-6	CASSLAPPAGFDSPLHF
TRBD2	14	TRBV28	TRBJ2-1	CASHERGGYNEQFF
TRBD2	14	TRBV7-6	TRBJ2-3	CASSLETSGTTQYF